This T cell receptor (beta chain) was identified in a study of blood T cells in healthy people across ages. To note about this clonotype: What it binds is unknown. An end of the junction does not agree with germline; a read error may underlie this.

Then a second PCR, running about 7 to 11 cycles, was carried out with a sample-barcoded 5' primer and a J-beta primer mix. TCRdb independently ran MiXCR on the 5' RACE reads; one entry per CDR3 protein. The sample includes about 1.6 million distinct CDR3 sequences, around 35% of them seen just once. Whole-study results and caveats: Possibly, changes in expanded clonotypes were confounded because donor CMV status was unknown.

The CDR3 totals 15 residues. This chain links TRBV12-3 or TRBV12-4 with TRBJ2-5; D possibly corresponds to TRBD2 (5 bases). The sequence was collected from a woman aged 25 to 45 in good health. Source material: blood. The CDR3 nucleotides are TGTGCCAACAGTCCCGGACTTGGATTGGGGGAGACCCAGTACTTC. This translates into CANSPGLGLGETQYF.